This T cell receptor (beta chain) was profiled in a study of blood T cells in healthy people across ages. Study-level results: Naive T cell percentage showed a strong correlation with the diversity of TCR beta.

This clonotype showed up just a few times. Its antigen is still unknown. Using a J-beta primer mix together with a sample-barcoded 5' primer, a second PCR was run for roughly 7 to 12 cycles. MiXCR, run by TCRdb on the 5' RACE reads, gives a single entry per CDR3 protein. The repertoire holds approximately 900,000 distinct CDR3 sequences, with about 48% as singletons. Germline V gene sequence: CDR1 LGHNA, CDR2 YNFKEQ. Losses at the gene ends were 0 bases for V and 5 bases for J; bases not matched to a gene: 10. The CDR3 loop spans 17 amino acids. V usage is TRBV4-2 and J usage is TRBJ2-5; 9 bases are shared with TRBD2. The receptor was derived from a man aged 25-45 years in good health. The sample was blood. For the CDR3, the DNA is TGTGCCAGCAGCCAAGAGGGGAGGCGGGGGGGCCTGGAGACCCAGTACTTC. It encodes CASSQEGRRGGLETQYF.